Below, 28 T cell receptor beta chains from the same sample are listed, as sequenced in a study of identical twins. TCRdb re-called the 5' RACE reads through MiXCR, storing one row per CDR3 protein. The data show about 240,000 distinct CDR3 sequences, 6% to 8.5% seen once. Separately, the same data were catalogued under a study of yellow fever vaccine responses in identical twins.

Source material: CD8+ T cells sorted from blood. The receptors derive from a woman between 18 and 30 years old in good health.

This clonotype has a count of ten or more. The chain combines TRBV20-1 with TRBJ1-1, with D maybe TRBD1 (5 bases). This CDR3 spans 13 amino acids. Trimming took off 1 base at V and 9 bases at J, with 15 bases between the two ends. Germline V gives CDR1 DFQATT, CDR2 SNEGSKA (reference sequence). Here the CDR3 DNA reads TGCAGTGCTAGAGGTGACAGCGAATTGAAAGCTTTCTTT. This codes for CSARGDSELKAFF.

The rearrangement uses TRBV6-1 and TRBJ2-7; possible D gene TRBD1, 6 bases. The CDR3 is 14 amino acids. Germline V CDR1 and CDR2: MNHNS, SASEGT. Trimming took off 6 bases at V and 6 bases at J, with 18 bases between the two ends. CDR3 DNA: TGTGCCAGCAGCCCGGACAGTCGCCAGGTCGAGCAGTACTTC. Its translation is CASSPDSRQVEQYF.

This clonotype was observed a handful of times. The V call is TRBV14, the J call TRBJ2-7, with D possibly matching TRBD1 (6 bases). V lost 5 bases, J lost 0 bases, and 14 bases lay in between. This CDR3 spans 15 amino acids. Per germline, CDR1 SGHDN and CDR2 FVKESK. The CDR3 here is CASSAVRDNSYEQYF. As DNA, the CDR3 is TGTGCCAGCAGCGCAGTCCGGGACAACTCCTACGAGCAGTACTTC.

This clonotype appeared a few times. The chain links TRBV13 to TRBJ2-7; TRBD2 matches 7 bases. Germline V CDR1 and CDR2: PRHDT, FYEKMQ (reference sequence). This CDR3 region has 14 residues. The J segment lost 4 bases and the V segment lost 5 bases, leaving 8 bases of the junction unmatched. The chain's CDR3 is CASSQGGRGYEQYF. The CDR3 DNA is TGTGCCAGCAGCCAAGGAGGGAGGGGTTACGAGCAGTACTTC.

This clonotype was recorded at least ten times. This chain joins TRBV29-1 and TRBJ2-1; no definite D call. The CDR3 extends over 12 amino acids. V was clipped by 2 bases and J by 1 base, with 3 bases between them. Germline V gives CDR1 SQVTM, CDR2 ANQGSEA. The CDR3 DNA sequence: TGCAGCGTTGAAATTTCCTACAATGAGCAGTTCTTC. It specifies CSVEISYNEQFF.

V and J are TRBV12-5 and TRBJ2-1; D is undetermined. Trimming cost V 5 bases and J 10 bases, with 9 bases left between them. Germline loops: CDR1 LGHNT, CDR2 FRNRAP. The CDR3 runs 11 residues. The CDR3 nucleotides read TGTGCTAGTGGTCCCGGCCAGGAGCAGTTCTTC. This translates into CASGPGQEQFF. Combining the CDR3 with reference TRBV12-5 and TRBJ2-1 gives the whole variable domain DARVTQTPRHKVTEMGQEVTMRCQPILGHNTVFWYRQTMMQGLELLAYFRNRAPLDDSGMPKDRFSAEMPDATLATLKIQPSEPRDSAVYFCASGPGQEQFFGPGTRLTVL.

This chain joins TRBV12-5 and TRBJ1-1; D gene uncertain. V was shortened by 5 bases and J by 4 bases, with 11 bases between the two germline ends. Germline values: CDR1 LGHNT, CDR2 FRNRAP. The CDR3 is 13 residues long. As DNA, the CDR3 is TGTGCTAGTGGTCTCGGGATTAGCACTGAAGCTTTCTTT. Its protein is CASGLGISTEAFF.

The table lists this clonotype with many counts. The chain recombines TRBV27 with TRBJ2-5, with a possible D match to TRBD1 (5 bases). The V end was cut by 5 bases, the J end by 9 bases, with 16 bases between. Per the germline V gene, CDR1 is MNHEY and CDR2 is SMNVEV (reference sequence). The CDR3 runs 13 residues. CDR3 nucleotide sequence: TGTGCCAGCAGTCCGCAGGGATCAGGGTCCCAGTACTTC. It codes for CASSPQGSGSQYF.

This clonotype was detected only a few times. The rearrangement uses TRBV2 and TRBJ2-2; 11 bases fit TRBD2. V trimming: 4 bases; J trimming: 1 base; junction bases outside the gene matches: 8. Germline CDR1 SNHLY, CDR2 FYNNEI. The CDR3 extends over 18 amino acids. The DNA for the CDR3 is TGTGCCAGCAGTGGGGGCGCTAGCGGGGGGCGGAACACCGGGGAGCTGTTTTTT. This sequence encodes CASSGGASGGRNTGELFF.

This clonotype was found a few times. The chain couples TRBV10-3 to TRBJ2-1, with 8 bases fitting TRBD2. Trimming cost V 2 bases and J 12 bases; bases outside gene matches: 9. The CDR3 runs 14 residues. CDR1 ENHRY and CDR2 SYGVKD come from the germline V gene. The CDR3 DNA is TGTGCCATCAGTGAGAGGCCACCGGGAGGGGGGCAGTTCTTC. Encoded protein: CAISERPPGGGQFF.

This clonotype has more than one count but fewer than ten. The rearrangement links TRBV11-3 to TRBJ1-3, with 9 bases matching TRBD1. There are 14 residues in the CDR3. J gave up 6 bases and V 4 bases, and 4 bases lay outside the gene matches. Germline assignment: CDR1 SGHNT and CDR2 YENEEA. The CDR3 coding sequence is TGTGCCAGCAGCTCCAGGACAGGGGAAAACACCATATATTTT. It yields the protein CASSSRTGENTIYF.

This clonotype was seen many times. The chain is built from TRBV20-1 and TRBJ1-5; TRBD1 aligns across 7 bases. CDR1 and CDR2 (germline): DFQATT, SNEGSKA (reference sequence). The CDR3 totals 18 residues. The J segment lost 0 bases and the V segment lost 3 bases, leaving 14 bases of the junction unmatched. The CDR3 sequence is CSARSFAGGITSNQPQHF. The CDR3 nucleotides are TGCAGTGCTAGGTCTTTCGCAGGGGGGATAACTAGCAATCAGCCCCAGCATTTT.

The chain has TRBV13 and TRBJ2-5, with TRBD2 matching 7 bases. V gave up 0 bases and J gave up 0 bases; unmatched junction bases: 1. The CDR3 consists of 15 residues. CDR1 is PRHDT, CDR2 FYEKMQ, per germline (reference sequence). The CDR3, as DNA: TGTGCCAGCAGCTTAGGGCTAGCGGACCAAGAGACCCAGTACTTC. Translation: CASSLGLADQETQYF.

The V gene is TRBV5-1, the J gene TRBJ1-4; no clear D gene. Trimming shortened V by 6 bases and J by 8 bases, and 17 bases separated the two germline ends. The CDR3 has 14 residues. CDR1 and CDR2 (germline): SGHRS, YFSETQ. The CDR3 reads CASTGEGVREKLFF. The DNA for the CDR3 is TGCGCCAGCACCGGGGAAGGTGTTCGGGAAAAACTGTTTTTT.

The rearrangement joins TRBV15 to TRBJ2-7; no firm D call. The CDR3 totals 14 residues. V lost 5 bases, J lost 4 bases, and 15 bases lay in between. The germline CDR1 and CDR2 sequences are LNHNV and YYDKDF (reference sequence). The DNA of the CDR3 is TGTGCCACCAGCTCTATCACAGCAAGTTACGAGCAGTACGTC. It specifies CATSSITASYEQYV.

The chain has TRBV2 and TRBJ1-2; D is unclear. Trimming pared 9 bases from V and 3 bases from J, leaving 11 bases between. Germline V lookup: CDR1 SNHLY, CDR2 FYNNEI. This CDR3 region has 12 residues. The chain's CDR3 is CARYNGDYGYTF. DNA for the CDR3: TGTGCCAGGTACAATGGAGACTATGGCTACACCTTC.

This clonotype was counted many times. The chain couples TRBV7-9 to TRBJ2-7, with 11 nucleotides matching TRBD1. The CDR3 loop spans 16 amino acids. V lost 6 bases to trimming and J lost 2 bases; unmatched junction nucleotides: 9. Per germline, CDR1 SEHNR and CDR2 FQNEAQ (reference sequence). The DNA of the CDR3 is TGTGCCAGCAGTCCACAGACGGGACAGGGGGCCTACGAGCAGTACTTC. It is translated as CASSPQTGQGAYEQYF.

V usage is TRBV28 and J usage is TRBJ1-3; D is possibly TRBD1 (5 bases). Germline V gives CDR1 MDHEN, CDR2 SYDVKM. The V end was cut by 2 bases, the J end by 4 bases, with 12 bases between. The CDR3 totals 15 residues. The CDR3 sequence: CASSLDWGSGNTIYF. In DNA form, the CDR3 reads TGTGCCAGCAGTTTAGATTGGGGCTCCGGAAACACCATATATTTT.

For the CDR3, the DNA is TGTGCCAGCAGTGAACCGGGTCACAATGAGCAGTTCTTC. This translates into CASSEPGHNEQFF. The chain employs TRBV2 and TRBJ2-1; D is undetermined. The CDR3 consists of 13 residues. V was pared by 2 bases and J by 5 bases, with 7 bases between. From germline, CDR1 is SNHLY and CDR2 FYNNEI.

This clonotype appeared a few times. The CDR3 region has the DNA TGTGCCAGCACCGAGGGTTTGGACACTGAAGCTTTCTTT. Protein sequence: CASTEGLDTEAFF. This chain joins TRBV12-3 or TRBV12-4 and TRBJ1-1; no definite D call. The CDR3 has 13 amino acids. The germline V and J ends were trimmed by 7 bases and 3 bases, with 12 bases remaining between them.

This clonotype was seen at least ten times. The gene calls are TRBV29-1 and TRBJ2-7; D is perhaps TRBD1 or TRBD2 (5 bases each). CDR3 length: 13 residues. Germline loops: CDR1 SQVTM, CDR2 ANQGSEA. The V and J ends lost 7 bases and 0 bases respectively, with 13 bases between them. The CDR3: CSARDGSSYEQYF. Written as DNA, the CDR3 is TGCAGCGCCCGGGACGGAAGCTCCTACGAGCAGTACTTC.

The chain recombines TRBV5-6 with TRBJ2-7; D may be TRBD1 (5 bases). Trimming shortened V by 0 bases and J by 3 bases, and 16 bases separated the two germline ends. Germline V gives CDR1 SGHDT, CDR2 YYEEEE. This CDR3 spans 16 amino acids. Written as DNA, the CDR3 is TGTGCCAGCAGCTTGGTTACGGCAGGGTCTGTCTACGAGCAGTACGTC. This encodes CASSLVTAGSVYEQYV.

The V gene is TRBV19, the J gene TRBJ2-1; 8 bases line up with TRBD1. Per the germline V gene, CDR1 is LNHDA and CDR2 is SQIVND (reference sequence). CDR3 length: 14 residues. The J segment lost 3 bases and the V segment lost 5 bases, leaving 3 bases of the junction unmatched. The CDR3 loop reads CASSGTGYYNEQFF. The CDR3 nucleotides read TGTGCCAGTAGTGGGACAGGTTACTACAATGAGCAGTTCTTC.

Ten or more counts support this clonotype. The chain recombines TRBV28 with TRBJ2-7; D possibly corresponds to TRBD2 (6 bases). V was shortened by 4 bases and J by 2 bases, with 15 bases between the two germline ends. CDR3 length: 15 residues. Germline V gives CDR1 MDHEN, CDR2 SYDVKM. The DNA for the CDR3 is TGTGCCAGCAGTTGGAGGGTCGGGGCAACCTACGAGCAGTACGTC. Amino acid sequence: CASSWRVGATYEQYV.

This clonotype was found many times. The genes are TRBV7-9 and TRBJ1-1; TRBD1 agrees at 8 bases. Trimming cost V 5 bases and J 2 bases; bases outside gene matches: 7. The CDR3 totals 15 residues. The germline gives CDR1 SEHNR, CDR2 FQNEAQ (reference sequence). The CDR3 region has the DNA TGTGCCAGCAGCCTCAGACAGGGGCTCAACACTGAAGCTTTCTTT. This codes for CASSLRQGLNTEAFF.

This clonotype turned up a few times. V usage is TRBV15 and J usage is TRBJ1-1; possibly TRBD1 for D (5 bases). Germline V gene lookup returns CDR1 LNHNV and CDR2 YYDKDF (reference sequence). V lost 0 bases and J 1 base, leaving 18 bases between the germline ends. The CDR3 extends over 18 amino acids. The CDR3 DNA reads TGTGCCACCAGCAGAGATCCGGCGCTGGGGGGACCGAACACTGAAGCTTTCTTT. It encodes CATSRDPALGGPNTEAFF.

The chain uses TRBV28 and TRBJ1-6; D perhaps matches TRBD1 (6 bases). Trimming stripped 6 bases from V and 5 bases from J, with 11 bases between. The germline V gene has CDR1 MDHEN and CDR2 SYDVKM. The CDR3 is 14 amino acids. DNA of the CDR3: TGTGCCAGCAGGATTAGGACAGATAATTCACCCCTCCACTTT. Amino acids: CASRIRTDNSPLHF.

The chain combines TRBV15 with TRBJ1-4; no definite D call. V was shortened by 3 bases and J by 4 bases, with 12 bases between the two germline ends. Germline lookup yields CDR1 LNHNV and CDR2 YYDKDF (reference sequence). This CDR3 has 15 residues. CDR3 residues: CATSRGPEFNEKLFF. The CDR3 nucleotides are TGTGCCACCAGCAGGGGCCCAGAATTTAATGAAAAACTGTTTTTT.